The 28 T cell receptor beta chains below were found in one sample sequenced in a study of CD8+CD57+ T cells in acquired aplastic anemia. For CDR3 and TCR beta VDJ profiling, genomic DNA was the template used. TCRdb processed the reads anew with MiXCR; each CDR3 protein has one entry. The repertoire consists of some 180,000 distinct CDR3 sequences, with 45% to 60% occurring once and the leading ten covering 10% to 15%. CD8+CD57+ cell expansion, shown by flow cytometry, had occurred in the patients selected for sequencing. The sample was sorted CD4+, CD8+, or CD8+CD57+ T cells (not recorded which) from PBMCs. All receptors come from a human donor with aplastic anemia.

The gene calls are TRBV7-9 and TRBJ1-2; 8 bases align to TRBD1. Germline trimming cut 5 bases from V and 6 bases from J; bases unmatched to any gene: 8. The CDR3 runs 14 residues. The germline CDR1 and CDR2 sequences are SEHNR and FQNEAQ (reference sequence). The CDR3 DNA follows: TGTGCCAGCAGCGGAGGTGGACAGGGTGATGGCTACACCTTC. Translation: CASSGGGQGDGYTF.

This clonotype turned up a few times. A much larger clone sits a single nucleotide away, making a read error possible. V usage is TRBV7-9 and J usage is TRBJ2-7; a weak D match, TRBD2 (6 bases). Germline-derived CDR1 and CDR2 are SEHNR and FQNEAQ (reference sequence). This CDR3 spans 14 amino acids. The CDR3 protein is CASSPSGVVFEQCF. In DNA, the CDR3 is TGTGCCAGCAGCCCTTCGGGGGTGGTGTTCGAGCAGTGCTTC. Together with reference TRBV7-9 and TRBJ2-7, the CDR3 gives the full variable domain: DTGVSQNPRHKITKRGQNVTFRCDPISEHNRLYWYRQTLGQGPEFLTYFQNEAQLEKSRLLSDRFSAERPKGSFSTLEIQRTEQGDSAMYLCASSPSGVVFEQCFGPGTRLTVT.

For this clonotype: Here the CDR3 omits its conserved ending phenylalanine or tryptophan, so a read error is the likely source. The genes are TRBV2 and TRBJ1-1; D ambiguous. V lost 3 bases, J lost 5 bases, and 13 bases lay in between. Germline V gene data show CDR1 as SNHLY and CDR2 as FYNNEI. This CDR3 spans 14 amino acids. The CDR3 nucleotides are TGTGCCAGCAGTGAGCGTCGCAGTTTAACTGAAGCTTTCCTT. Translation gives CASSERRSLTEAFL.

This rearrangement joins TRBV7-3 to TRBJ2-1; D is unclear. The germline gives CDR1 SGHTA, CDR2 FQGTGA. The CDR3 runs to 13 residues. The germline V and J ends were trimmed by 4 bases and 5 bases, with 9 bases remaining between them. DNA of the CDR3: TGTGCCAGCAGCTGGGGTTTTAACAATGAGCAGTTCTTC. Translating gives CASSWGFNNEQFF. Full variable domain (rest looked up from reference TRBV7-3 and TRBJ2-1): GAGVSQTPSNKVTEKGKYVELRCDPISGHTALYWYRQSLGQGPEFLIYFQGTGAADDSGLPNDRFFAVRPEGSVSTLKIQRTERGDSAVYLCASSWGFNNEQFFGPGTRLTVL.

This clonotype was seen only a few times. The chain joins TRBV19 to TRBJ1-6, with 8 bases that match TRBD1. After removal of 5 bases from V and 10 bases from J, the junction contained 7 bases not matched to a gene. Germline assignment: CDR1 LNHDA and CDR2 SQIVND (reference sequence). This CDR3 spans 14 amino acids. This chain's CDR3 is CASSVRDRQSPLHF. CDR3 nucleotide sequence: TGTGCCAGTAGTGTCCGGGACAGGCAGTCACCCCTCCACTTT.

This clonotype was seen repeatedly, ten times or more. The chain carries TRBV3-1 and TRBJ1-6; no definite D call. The CDR3 covers 13 residues. Trimming took off 1 base at V and 10 bases at J, with 8 bases between the two ends. Germline loops: CDR1 LGHDT, CDR2 YNNKEL (reference sequence). CDR3 amino acids: CASSQAQNSPLHF. The CDR3 DNA reads as TGTGCCAGCAGCCAAGCCCAGAACTCACCCCTCCACTTT.

The chain recombines TRBV15 with TRBJ2-5; 8 positions match TRBD1. Germline V lookup: CDR1 LNHNV, CDR2 YYDKDF (reference sequence). V lost 7 bases and J lost 4; bases outside the gene matches: 11. This CDR3 is built from 15 residues. CDR3 loop: CATTTDRVVGETQYF. The CDR3 DNA follows: TGTGCCACCACTACGGACAGGGTCGTTGGAGAGACCCAGTACTTC. The variable domain in full, with the rest retrieved from reference TRBV15 and TRBJ2-5, is DAMVIQNPRYQVTQFGKPVTLSCSQTLNHNVMYWYQQKSSQAPKLLFHYYDKDFNNEADTPDNFQSRRPNTSFCFLDIRSPGLGDTAMYLCATTTDRVVGETQYFGPGTRLLVL.

The chain joins TRBV7-8 to TRBJ1-2; tentative D call: TRBD1 (5 bases). The CDR3 has 13 amino acids. CDR1 and CDR2 from the germline V gene are SGHVS and FQNEAQ. V shed 5 bases and J shed 5 bases, with 12 bases lying between them. CDR3: CASSEGWTYGYTF. In DNA form, the CDR3 reads TGTGCCAGCAGCGAGGGGTGGACATATGGCTACACCTTC.

This clonotype was observed at least ten times. This chain uses TRBV6-1 with TRBJ1-2; no reliable D call. This CDR3 is 13 amino acids long. V lost 2 bases, J lost 7 bases, and 11 bases lay in between. The germline CDR1 and CDR2 sequences are MNHNS and SASEGT. The CDR3 loop is CASSEMEGLGYTF. CDR3 DNA sequence: TGTGCCAGCAGTGAAATGGAAGGGCTTGGCTACACCTTC.

This clonotype occurred many times. The rearrangement links TRBV2 to TRBJ1-4, with 10 bases matching TRBD1. There are 12 residues in the CDR3. Per germline, CDR1 SNHLY and CDR2 FYNNEI. J lost 14 bases, V lost 10 bases, and 10 bases had no gene match. CDR3 amino acids: CATGTGASELFF. The CDR3 DNA reads as TGTGCCACCGGGACAGGGGCCAGCGAGCTGTTTTTT.

The chain couples TRBV20-1 to TRBJ2-5; D is possibly TRBD2 (5 bases). CDR3 size: 14 residues. Germline V CDR1 and CDR2: DFQATT, SNEGSKA (reference sequence). V was trimmed by 5 bases and J by 5 bases, leaving 18 bases between them. The CDR3 bases are TGCAGTGCTTCCCAGCGGATCTTCGACGAGACCCAGTACTTC. It specifies CSASQRIFDETQYF.

This clonotype was counted a few times. The chain joins TRBV27 to TRBJ2-7, with a tentative D call TRBD1 (7 bases). Germline CDR1 is MNHEY and CDR2 is SMNVEV (reference sequence). The CDR3 extends over 16 amino acids. Trimming took off 6 bases at V and 0 bases at J, with 18 bases between the two ends. The chain's CDR3 is CASRTGVGTPSYEQYF. The CDR3 nucleotides read TGTGCCAGCAGAACAGGGGTAGGGACTCCCTCCTACGAGCAGTACTTC.

J is TRBJ1-5 and V is TRBV6-5; D not resolved. The V gene's germline CDR1 is MNHEY and CDR2 SVGAGI. The CDR3 extends over 14 amino acids. Trimming removed 4 bases at V and 6 bases at J, with 13 bases between. The CDR3 region is CASSFPEETQPQHF. CDR3 bases: TGTGCCAGCAGTTTCCCGGAGGAGACTCAGCCCCAGCATTTT.

This clonotype has a count of ten or more. The J gene is TRBJ2-1, the V gene TRBV15; the match to TRBD1 covers 9 bases. The CDR3 extends over 15 amino acids. CDR1 is LNHNV and CDR2 is YYDKDF in the germline V gene (reference sequence). V was pared by 1 base and J by 7 bases, with 5 bases of the junction left unmatched. The CDR3 loop reads CATSRVGTGNNEQFF. Here the CDR3 DNA reads TGTGCCACCAGCAGAGTAGGGACAGGGAATAATGAGCAGTTCTTC.

This chain joins TRBV10-1 and TRBJ1-2, with TRBD1 identical over 9 bases. Germline V CDR1 and CDR2: WNHNN, SYGVQD (reference sequence). The CDR3 is 14 residues long. The trim removed 6 bases at V and 7 bases at J, leaving 9 bases unmatched. The CDR3 loop is CASSGPGQGIGYTF. CDR3 sequence (DNA): TGCGCCAGCAGCGGCCCAGGACAGGGGATTGGCTACACCTTC.

The genes are TRBV29-1 and TRBJ1-1, with D unresolved. The V gene lost 1 base and the J gene lost 0 bases, with 9 bases spanning the gap. This CDR3 spans 14 amino acids. Per the germline V gene, CDR1 is SQVTM and CDR2 is ANQGSEA. Here the CDR3 DNA reads TGCAGCGTTGAAGGCGTCAGGATGAACACTGAAGCTTTCTTT. Translation gives CSVEGVRMNTEAFF.

At least ten counts were recorded for this clonotype. V gene TRBV15 combines with J gene TRBJ2-2; 8 bases map to TRBD2. V lost 5 bases, J lost 6 bases, and 2 bases stayed unmatched. The CDR3 is 13 amino acids. Germline values: CDR1 LNHNV, CDR2 YYDKDF (reference sequence). CDR3 nucleotide sequence: TGTGCCACCAGCGCGGGGGGCCCCGGGGAGCTGTTTTTT. Translated, it gives CATSAGGPGELFF.

This clonotype was recorded many times. CDR3 protein: CASSFGQGGAFF. Here the CDR3 DNA reads TGTGCCAGCAGTTTTGGCCAGGGAGGAGCTTTCTTT. The chain combines TRBV12-3 or TRBV12-4 with TRBJ1-1, with a weak D call TRBD1 (5 bases). The CDR3 is 12 residues long. The germline V and J ends were trimmed by 3 bases and 10 bases, with 12 bases remaining between them.

This chain links TRBV25-1 with TRBJ1-2; maybe TRBD1 (6 bases). CDR3 size: 14 residues. The V gene lost 6 bases and the J gene lost 1 base, with 12 bases spanning the gap. Germline V lookup: CDR1 MGHDK, CDR2 SYGVNS. The DNA of the CDR3 is TGTGCCAGCAGCTTTCAGGGGTATAACTATGGCTACACCTTC. This sequence encodes CASSFQGYNYGYTF.

The J gene is TRBJ2-7, the V gene TRBV15, with 12 bases matching TRBD1. Germline CDR1 reads LNHNV; CDR2 reads YYDKDF (reference sequence). The CDR3 loop spans 16 amino acids. V trimming: 0 bases; J trimming: 2 bases; junction bases outside the gene matches: 2. The CDR3 spells CATSREGTGGTYEQYF. CDR3 DNA: TGTGCCACCAGCAGAGAGGGGACAGGGGGCACCTACGAGCAGTACTTC.

This clonotype was observed many times. The chain carries TRBV11-3 and TRBJ2-1; 8 bases fit TRBD1. The trim removed 5 bases at V and 6 bases at J, leaving 6 bases unmatched. The CDR3 spans 14 residues. The germline gives CDR1 SGHNT, CDR2 YENEEA. CDR3 sequence (DNA): TGTGCCAGCAGCCGCCTGACAGGGGTCAATGAGCAGTTCTTC. As protein: CASSRLTGVNEQFF.

This clonotype has at least ten counts. V usage is TRBV7-3 and J usage is TRBJ2-5; D could derive from TRBD1 or TRBD2 (7 bases each). CDR3 size: 15 residues. V gave up 5 bases and J gave up 5 bases, with 18 bases separating them. The germline gives CDR1 SGHTA, CDR2 FQGTGA. The CDR3 here is CASSPQAGGVETQYF. The CDR3 DNA follows: TGTGCCAGCAGCCCTCAAGCAGGGGGGGTGGAGACCCAGTACTTC. The complete variable domain, with remaining parts taken from reference TRBV7-3 and TRBJ2-5, reads GAGVSQTPSNKVTEKGKYVELRCDPISGHTALYWYRQSLGQGPEFLIYFQGTGAADDSGLPNDRFFAVRPEGSVSTLKIQRTERGDSAVYLCASSPQAGGVETQYFGPGTRLLVL.

The V and J genes are TRBV24-1 and TRBJ2-3; 8 bases are shared with TRBD2. Trimming at V came to 4 bases and at J to 5 bases, leaving 7 bases not matched to a gene. Germline CDR1 reads KGHDR; CDR2 reads SFDVKD. The CDR3 extends over 15 amino acids. This chain's CDR3 is CATSDPGTSGDTQYF. DNA of the CDR3: TGTGCCACCAGTGACCCCGGGACTAGTGGAGATACGCAGTATTTT.

The chain is built from TRBV7-6 and TRBJ2-1, with a tentative D call TRBD1 (6 bases). The CDR3 is 15 amino acids. Trimming removed 5 bases at V and 4 bases at J, with 15 bases between. Looked up from germline, CDR1 is SGHVS and CDR2 is FNYEAQ. DNA for the CDR3: TGTGCCAGCAGCGATGAGACAGGCCCTTACAATGAGCAGTTCTTC. Encoded protein: CASSDETGPYNEQFF.

V usage is TRBV5-1 and J usage is TRBJ1-2; a weak D match, TRBD1 (6 bases). V was shortened by 0 bases and J by 3 bases, with 12 bases between the two germline ends. CDR3 length equals 15 residues. Germline loops: CDR1 SGHRS, CDR2 YFSETQ. CDR3 DNA: TGCGCCAGCAGCTTGGCCGGGGGGCCGGACTATGGCTACACCTTC. Encoded protein: CASSLAGGPDYGYTF.

The chain uses TRBV5-6 and TRBJ2-1; a weak D match, TRBD2 (7 bases). The CDR3 is 16 residues long. The germline V gene has CDR1 SGHDT and CDR2 YYEEEE. V dropped 4 bases and J dropped 4 bases, with 18 bases sitting between them. The DNA for the CDR3 is TGTGCCAGCAGCATAGATGGGGGGGCCCGTTACAATGAGCAGTTCTTC. This sequence encodes CASSIDGGARYNEQFF.

The chain joins TRBV11-2 to TRBJ1-1; D remains ambiguous. The CDR3 is 14 amino acids. The V gene's germline CDR1 is SGHAT and CDR2 FQNNGV. The DNA of the CDR3 is TGTGTTAGCAGCTACAGCCTTTTGAACACTGAAGCTTTCTTT. It yields the protein CVSSYSLLNTEAFF.

The CDR3: CASFNNRGGNTEAFF. CDR3 coding DNA: TGTGCCAGTTTCAATAACAGGGGAGGGAACACTGAAGCTTTCTTT. The genes are TRBV19 and TRBJ1-1, with TRBD1 identical over 7 bases. The CDR3 loop spans 15 amino acids. V trimming: 8 bases; J trimming: 1 base; junction bases outside the gene matches: 10. Germline CDR1 and CDR2: LNHDA and SQIVND (reference sequence). Together with reference TRBV19 and TRBJ1-1, the CDR3 gives the full variable domain: DGGITQSPKYLFRKEGQNVTLSCEQNLNHDAMYWYRQDPGQGLRLIYYSQIVNDFQKGDIAEGYSVSREKKESFPLTVTSAQKNPTAFYLCASFNNRGGNTEAFFGQGTRLTVV.